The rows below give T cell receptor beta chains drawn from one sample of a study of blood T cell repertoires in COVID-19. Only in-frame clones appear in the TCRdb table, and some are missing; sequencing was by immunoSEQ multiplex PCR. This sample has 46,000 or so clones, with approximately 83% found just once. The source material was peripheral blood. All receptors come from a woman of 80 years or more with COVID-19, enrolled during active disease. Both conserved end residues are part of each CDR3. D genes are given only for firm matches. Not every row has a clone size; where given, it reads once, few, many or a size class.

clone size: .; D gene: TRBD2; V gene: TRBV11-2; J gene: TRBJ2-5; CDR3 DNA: TGTGCCAGCAGGGTAGCGGGAGGAGAGACCCAGTACTTC; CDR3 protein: CASRVAGGETQYF
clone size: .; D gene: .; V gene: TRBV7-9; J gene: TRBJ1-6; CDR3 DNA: TGTGCCAGCAGCTTAGCGGCTAGCTCCTATAATTCACCCCTCCACTTT; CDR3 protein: CASSLAASSYNSPLHF
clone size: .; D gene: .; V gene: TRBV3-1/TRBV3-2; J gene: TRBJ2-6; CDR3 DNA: TGTGCCAGCAGCACCCGACAGGCTGGGGCCAACGTCCTGACTTTC; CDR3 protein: CASSTRQAGANVLTF
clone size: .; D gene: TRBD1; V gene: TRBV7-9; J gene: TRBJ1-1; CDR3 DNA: TGTGCCAGCAGTCATGACAGGGGTTTTAGTCTGAGCACTGAAGCTTTCTTT; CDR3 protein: CASSHDRGFSLSTEAFF
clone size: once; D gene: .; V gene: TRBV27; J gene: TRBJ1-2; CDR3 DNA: TGTGCCAGCAGTTTATTTAGGGGCTATGGCTACACCTTC; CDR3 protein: CASSLFRGYGYTF
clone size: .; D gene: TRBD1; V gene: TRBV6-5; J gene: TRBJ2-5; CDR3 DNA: TGTGCCAGCAGGTCCACAGGGGGAGTTCAAGAGACCCAGTACTTC; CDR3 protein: CASRSTGGVQETQYF
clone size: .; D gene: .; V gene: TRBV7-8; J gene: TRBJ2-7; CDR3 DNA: TGTGCCAGCAGCTTAGGACCGGCCTTGGCAGCGGGCTCCTACGAGCAGTACTTC; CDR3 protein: CASSLGPALAAGSYEQYF
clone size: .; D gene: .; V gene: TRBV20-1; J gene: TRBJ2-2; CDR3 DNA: TGCAGTGCTAGTCGGAGGACCGGGGAGCTGTTTTTT; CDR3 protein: CSASRRTGELFF
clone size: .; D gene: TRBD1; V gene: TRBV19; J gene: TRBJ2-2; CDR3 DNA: TGTGCCAGTAGATTTACAGGGGGCTCGAACACCGGGGAGCTGTTTTTT; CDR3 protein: CASRFTGGSNTGELFF
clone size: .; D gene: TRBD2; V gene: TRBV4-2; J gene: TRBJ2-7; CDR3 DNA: TGTGCCAGCAGCCAGGGACTAGCGGGGGGGATTGGATACGAGCAGTACTTC; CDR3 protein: CASSQGLAGGIGYEQYF
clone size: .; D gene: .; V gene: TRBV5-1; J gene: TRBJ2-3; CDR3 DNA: TGCGCCAGCAGCTTGGGGGTAGCGGCCCTCACAGATACGCAGTATTTT; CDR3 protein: CASSLGVAALTDTQYF
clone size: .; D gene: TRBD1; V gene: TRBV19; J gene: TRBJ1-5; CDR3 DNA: TGTGCCAGTAGGGGACAGGGGAAGGGCAATCAGCCCCAGCATTTT; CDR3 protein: CASRGQGKGNQPQHF
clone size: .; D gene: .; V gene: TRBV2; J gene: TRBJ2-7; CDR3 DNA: TGTGCCAGCGCTCCCGGGTGGTCGTGGCAGTACTTC; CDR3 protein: CASAPGWSWQYF
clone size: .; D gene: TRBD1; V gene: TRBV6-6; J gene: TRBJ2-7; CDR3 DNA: TGTGCCAGCAGATTAGACAGGGGACCTTACGAGCAGTACTTC; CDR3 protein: CASRLDRGPYEQYF
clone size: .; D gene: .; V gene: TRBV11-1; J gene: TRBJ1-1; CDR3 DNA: TGTGCCAGCAGCTTAGGGCCAGGGGACGAGGCTTTCTTT; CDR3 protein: CASSLGPGDEAFF
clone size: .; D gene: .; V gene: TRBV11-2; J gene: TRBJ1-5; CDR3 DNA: TGTGCCAGCAGCCAAAGCCTGACAGCCAATCAGCCCCAGCATTTT; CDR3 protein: CASSQSLTANQPQHF
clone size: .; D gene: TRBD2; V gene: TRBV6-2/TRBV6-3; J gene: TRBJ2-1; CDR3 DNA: TGTGCCAGCAGTAACGGACTAGCGGGAGGGCTTGAGCAGTTCTTC; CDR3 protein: CASSNGLAGGLEQFF
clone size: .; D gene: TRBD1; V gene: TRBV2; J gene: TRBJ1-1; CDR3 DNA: TGTGCCAGCAGTCGAGACAGGGTGGGAACTGAAGCTTTCTTT; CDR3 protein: CASSRDRVGTEAFF
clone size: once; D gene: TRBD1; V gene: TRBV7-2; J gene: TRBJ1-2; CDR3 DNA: TGTGCCAGCAGCTTAGTAGGGACAGTTTCTGCCACCTTC; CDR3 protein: CASSLVGTVSATF
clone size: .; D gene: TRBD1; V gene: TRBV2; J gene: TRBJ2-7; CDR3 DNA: TGTGCCAGCAGTCCCACCCATCCGGGACAGGGGGCTGGCGAGCAGTACTTC; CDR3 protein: CASSPTHPGQGAGEQYF
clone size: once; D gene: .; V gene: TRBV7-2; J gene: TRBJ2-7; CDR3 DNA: TGTGCCAGCAGCTTGGACACTACCGAGCAGTACTTC; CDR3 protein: CASSLDTTEQYF
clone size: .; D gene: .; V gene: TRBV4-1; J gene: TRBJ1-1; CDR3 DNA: TGCGCCAGCAGCCACCCCAGGGCAATGAACACTGAAGCTTTCTTT; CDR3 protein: CASSHPRAMNTEAFF
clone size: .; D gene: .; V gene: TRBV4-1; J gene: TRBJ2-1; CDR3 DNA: TGCGCCAGCAGCCACGGCCCGGGTAACAATGAGCAGTTCTTC; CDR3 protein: CASSHGPGNNEQFF